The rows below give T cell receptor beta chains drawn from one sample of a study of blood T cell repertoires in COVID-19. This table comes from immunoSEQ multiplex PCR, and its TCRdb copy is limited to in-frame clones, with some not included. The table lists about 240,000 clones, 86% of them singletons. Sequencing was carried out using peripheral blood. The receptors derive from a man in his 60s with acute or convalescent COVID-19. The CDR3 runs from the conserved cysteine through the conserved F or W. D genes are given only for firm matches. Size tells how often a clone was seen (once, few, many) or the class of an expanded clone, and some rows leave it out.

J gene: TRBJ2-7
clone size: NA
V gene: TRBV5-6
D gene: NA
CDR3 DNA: TGTGCCAGCAGCTTGGAGGTACAGGCCCCCCTACCCAACGAGCAGTACTTC
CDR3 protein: CASSLEVQAPLPNEQYF

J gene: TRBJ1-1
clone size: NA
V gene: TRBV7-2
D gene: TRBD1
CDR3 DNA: TGTGCCAGCAGCTTGGAAACAGGGGAGCACACTGAAGCTTTCTTT
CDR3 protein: CASSLETGEHTEAFF

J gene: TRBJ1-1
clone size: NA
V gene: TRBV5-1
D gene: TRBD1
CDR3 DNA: TGCGCCAGCAGCTGGGGACAGGGGGCGAGTGGAACTGAAGCTTTCTTT
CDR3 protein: CASSWGQGASGTEAFF

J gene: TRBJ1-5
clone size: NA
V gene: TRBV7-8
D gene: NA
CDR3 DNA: TGTGCCAGCAGCACGGGAGTAAATCAGCCCCAGCATTTT
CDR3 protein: CASSTGVNQPQHF

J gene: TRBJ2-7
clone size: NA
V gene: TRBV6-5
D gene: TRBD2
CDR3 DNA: TGTGCCAGCAGTTTTACCCCTAGCGGCTCCTACGAGCAGTACTTC
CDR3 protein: CASSFTPSGSYEQYF

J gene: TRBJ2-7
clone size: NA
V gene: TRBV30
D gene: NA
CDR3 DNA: TGTGCCGTCACAGGGTACTCCTACGAGCAGTACTTC
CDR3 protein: CAVTGYSYEQYF

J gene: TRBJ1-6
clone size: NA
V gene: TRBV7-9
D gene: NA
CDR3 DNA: TGTGCCAGCAGCTTAGGGGCAGAACTTAATTCACCCCTCCACTTT
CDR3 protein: CASSLGAELNSPLHF

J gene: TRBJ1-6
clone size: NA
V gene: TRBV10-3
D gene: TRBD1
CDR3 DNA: TGTGCCATCACCGGGACAGCAAATTCACCCCTCCACTTT
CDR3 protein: CAITGTANSPLHF

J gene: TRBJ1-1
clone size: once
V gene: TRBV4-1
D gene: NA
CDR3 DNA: TGCGCCAGCAGCCAAGGGTCCCGGGGGGGGATTAACACTGAAGCTTTCTTT
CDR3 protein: CASSQGSRGGINTEAFF

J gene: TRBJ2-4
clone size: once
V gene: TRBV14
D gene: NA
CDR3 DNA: TGTGCCAGCAGCCAAGAGACAGGTCCACCCAAAAACATTCAGTACTTC
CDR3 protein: CASSQETGPPKNIQYF

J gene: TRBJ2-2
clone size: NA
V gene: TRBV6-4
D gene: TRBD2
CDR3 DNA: TGTGCCAGCAGCCAAACTAGCGGGAGGGGCACCGGGGAGCTGTTTTTT
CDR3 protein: CASSQTSGRGTGELFF

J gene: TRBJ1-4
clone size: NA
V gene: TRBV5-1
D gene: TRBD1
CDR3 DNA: TGCGCCAGCAGTTTGGACAGGGCGGGTAATGAAAAACTGTTTTTT
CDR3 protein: CASSLDRAGNEKLFF

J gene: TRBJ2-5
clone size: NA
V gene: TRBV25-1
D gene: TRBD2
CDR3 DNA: TGTGCCAGCAGTGCGAGCGGGAGGGCTAGTGAGACCCAGTACTTC
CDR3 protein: CASSASGRASETQYF

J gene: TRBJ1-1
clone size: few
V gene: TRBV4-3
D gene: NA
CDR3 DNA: TGCGCCAGCAGCCAAGAGCGGGTTAGGGTCAGACCGAACACTGAAGCTTTCTTT
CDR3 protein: CASSQERVRVRPNTEAFF

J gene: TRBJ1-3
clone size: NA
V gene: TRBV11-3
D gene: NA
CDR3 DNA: TGTGCCAGCAGCTTAAAACCCGCGGAGGGCGGAAACACCATATATTTT
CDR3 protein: CASSLKPAEGGNTIYF

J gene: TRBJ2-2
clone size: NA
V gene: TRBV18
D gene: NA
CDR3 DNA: TGTGCCAGCTCTCTCACCGGGGAGCTGTTTTTT
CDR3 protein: CASSLTGELFF

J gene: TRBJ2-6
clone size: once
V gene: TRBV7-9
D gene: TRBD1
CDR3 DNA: TGTGCCAGCAGCTCAGGGGGTGGGGCCAACGTCCTGACTTTC
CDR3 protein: CASSSGGGANVLTF

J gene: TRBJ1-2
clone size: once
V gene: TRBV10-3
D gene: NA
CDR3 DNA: TGTGCCATCAGTGGGGGCGGCTATGGCTACACCTTC
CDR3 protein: CAISGGGYGYTF

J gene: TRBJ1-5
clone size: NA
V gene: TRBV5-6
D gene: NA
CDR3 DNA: TGTGCCAGCAGCTTGCGCGGGGGTGGGTATCAGCCCCAGCATTTT
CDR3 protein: CASSLRGGGYQPQHF

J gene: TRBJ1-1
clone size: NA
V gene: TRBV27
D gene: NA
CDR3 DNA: TGTGCCAGCAGTTTATCCGGGGGGAGGGTGAAGGCTTTCTTT
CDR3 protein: CASSLSGGRVKAFF

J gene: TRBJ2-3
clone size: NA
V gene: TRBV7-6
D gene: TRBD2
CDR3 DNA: TGTGCCAGCAGCACTTTCGGGGGGAGCACAGATACGCAGTATTTT
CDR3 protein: CASSTFGGSTDTQYF

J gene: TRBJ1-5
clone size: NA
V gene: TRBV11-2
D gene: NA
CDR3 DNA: TGTGCCAGCAGCCCCGACAGGCGAGGCGGGCAGCCCCAGCATTTT
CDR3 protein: CASSPDRRGGQPQHF

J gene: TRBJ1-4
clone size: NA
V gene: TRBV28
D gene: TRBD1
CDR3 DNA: TGTGCCAGCTCCACAGGGGGCCGGGAAAAACTGTTTTTT
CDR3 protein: CASSTGGREKLFF

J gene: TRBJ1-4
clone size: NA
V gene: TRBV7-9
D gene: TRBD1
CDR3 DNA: TGTGCCAGCAGTCAGGGACAGGATAATGAAAAACTGTTTTTT
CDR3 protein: CASSQGQDNEKLFF

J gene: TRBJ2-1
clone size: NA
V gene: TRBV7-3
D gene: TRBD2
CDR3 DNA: TGTGCCAGCAGCCCGGGACTAGCGGGGATCAATGAGCAGTTCTTC
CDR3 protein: CASSPGLAGINEQFF

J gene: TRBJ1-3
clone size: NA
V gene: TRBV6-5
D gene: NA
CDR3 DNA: TGTGCCAGCAGTTACTCCGAGGAGGGCGGAAACACCATATATTTT
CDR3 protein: CASSYSEEGGNTIYF

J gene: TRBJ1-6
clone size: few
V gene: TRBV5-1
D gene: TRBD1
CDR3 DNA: TGCGCCAGCAGCGTCGGCGGGACAGCCCAGGAGGCCCTCCACTTT
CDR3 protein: CASSVGGTAQEALHF

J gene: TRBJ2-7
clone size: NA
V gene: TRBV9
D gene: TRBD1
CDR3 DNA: TGTGCCAGCAGCCCGGGACAGGGTCCCTACGAGCAGTACTTC
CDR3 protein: CASSPGQGPYEQYF

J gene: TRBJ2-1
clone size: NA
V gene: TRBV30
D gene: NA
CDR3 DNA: TGTGCCTGGAGTGTACTACAGGGTGTGGGTGAGCAGTTCTTC
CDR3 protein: CAWSVLQGVGEQFF

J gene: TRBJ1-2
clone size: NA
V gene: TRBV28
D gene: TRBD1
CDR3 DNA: TGTGCCAGCAGAAAACTCGCAGGGGGATATGGCTACACCTTC
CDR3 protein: CASRKLAGGYGYTF

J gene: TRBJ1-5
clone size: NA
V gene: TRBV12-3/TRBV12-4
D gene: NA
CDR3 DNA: TGTGCCAGCAGTATGACGGGGAATCAGCCCCAGCATTTT
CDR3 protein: CASSMTGNQPQHF

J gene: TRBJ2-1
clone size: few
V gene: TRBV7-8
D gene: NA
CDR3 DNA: TGTGCCAGCAGCTTAGCGGGAGGTAGCGCCCATGGGGATGAGCAGTTCTTC
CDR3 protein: CASSLAGGSAHGDEQFF

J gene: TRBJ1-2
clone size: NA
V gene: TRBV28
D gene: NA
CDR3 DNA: TGTGCCAGCATCTCACCGAGTCCCAGGAACTATGGCTACACCTTC
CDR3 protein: CASISPSPRNYGYTF

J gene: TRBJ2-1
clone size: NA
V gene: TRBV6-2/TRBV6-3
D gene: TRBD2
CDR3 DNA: TGTGCCAGCAGTTCCCCTAGGACTAGCGGGATGAGGAATGAGCAGTTCTTC
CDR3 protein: CASSSPRTSGMRNEQFF

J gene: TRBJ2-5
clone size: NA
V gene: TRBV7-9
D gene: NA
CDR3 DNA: TGTGCCAGCAGCCAAGCCATCGCCTACCAAGAGACCCAGTACTTC
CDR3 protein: CASSQAIAYQETQYF

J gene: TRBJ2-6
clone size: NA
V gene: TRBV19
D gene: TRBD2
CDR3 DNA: TGTGCCAGTAGTATGGGGGGACTAGCACTTAGCTCTGGGGCCAACGTCCTGACTTTC
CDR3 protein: CASSMGGLALSSGANVLTF

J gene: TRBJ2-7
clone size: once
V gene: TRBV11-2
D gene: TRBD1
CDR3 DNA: TGTGCCAGCAGCTTAAGATCGGTTCAGGGGGCTCCCCACGAGCAGTACTTC
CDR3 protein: CASSLRSVQGAPHEQYF

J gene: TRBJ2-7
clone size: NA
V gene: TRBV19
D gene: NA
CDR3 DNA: TGTGCCAGTAGTCCTGCGCGGGACAGCGATAGGGAGCAGTACTTC
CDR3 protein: CASSPARDSDREQYF

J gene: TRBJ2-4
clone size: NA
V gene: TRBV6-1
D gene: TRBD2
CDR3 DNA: TGTGCCAGCAGTGATAGCGGGCTAGCCAAAAACATTCAGTACTTC
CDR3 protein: CASSDSGLAKNIQYF

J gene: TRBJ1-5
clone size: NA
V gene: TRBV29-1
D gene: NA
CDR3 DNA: TGCAGCACATCATCTGAAGCTAGCACTGGGGGCAATCAGCCCCAGCATTTT
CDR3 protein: CSTSSEASTGGNQPQHF

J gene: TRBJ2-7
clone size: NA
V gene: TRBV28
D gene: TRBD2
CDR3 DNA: TGTGCCAGCAGCCCGACTAGCGAGTACTACGAGCAGTACTTC
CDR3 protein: CASSPTSEYYEQYF

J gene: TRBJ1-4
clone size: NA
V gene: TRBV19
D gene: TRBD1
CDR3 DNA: TGTGCCAGTAGTAGACAGGGGGCGGACGAAAAACTGTTTTTT
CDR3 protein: CASSRQGADEKLFF

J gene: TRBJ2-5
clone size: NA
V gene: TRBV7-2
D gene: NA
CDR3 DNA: TGTGCCAGCAGCCCGGCGCGGGGCAGGGAGACCCAGTACTTC
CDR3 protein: CASSPARGRETQYF

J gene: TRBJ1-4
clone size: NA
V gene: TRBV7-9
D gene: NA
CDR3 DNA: TGTGCCAGCAGCCCCCGAGGCGACCTGACGGGTAATGAAAAACTGTTTTTT
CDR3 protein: CASSPRGDLTGNEKLFF

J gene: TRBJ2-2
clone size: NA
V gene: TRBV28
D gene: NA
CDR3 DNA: TGTGCCAGCAGCCTGGGGGGGGCCTACACCGGGGAGCTGTTTTTT
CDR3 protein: CASSLGGAYTGELFF

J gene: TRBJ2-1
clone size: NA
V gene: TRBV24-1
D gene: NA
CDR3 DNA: TGTGCCACCACCGAGAGGGTTAGGGACTACAATGAGCAGTTCTTC
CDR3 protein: CATTERVRDYNEQFF

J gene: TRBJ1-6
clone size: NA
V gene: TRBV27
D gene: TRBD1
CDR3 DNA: TGTGCCAGCTGGGGGACAGGGTGGAATTCACCCCTCCACTTT
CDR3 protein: CASWGTGWNSPLHF

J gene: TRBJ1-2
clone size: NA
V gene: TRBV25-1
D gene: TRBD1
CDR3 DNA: TGTGCCAGCGACCCGGGACAGGGAAGCCATGGCTACACCTTC
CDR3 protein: CASDPGQGSHGYTF

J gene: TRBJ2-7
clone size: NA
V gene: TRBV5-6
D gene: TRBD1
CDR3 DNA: TGTGCCAGCAGTTTCCGGGACAGACACGAGCAGTACTTC
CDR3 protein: CASSFRDRHEQYF

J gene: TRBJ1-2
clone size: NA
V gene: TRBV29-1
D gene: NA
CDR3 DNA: TGCAGCGTTGAAGACAAGCGAAGCTACACCTTC
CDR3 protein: CSVEDKRSYTF

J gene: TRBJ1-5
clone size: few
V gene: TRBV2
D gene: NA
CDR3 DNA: TGTGCCAGCAGTTTCGGACAGCTATATCAGCCCCAGCATTTT
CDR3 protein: CASSFGQLYQPQHF

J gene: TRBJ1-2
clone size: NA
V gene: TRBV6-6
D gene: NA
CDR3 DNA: TGTGCCAGCAGTTACCGAGCGGACGCCTTGAACTATGGCTACACCTTC
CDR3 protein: CASSYRADALNYGYTF

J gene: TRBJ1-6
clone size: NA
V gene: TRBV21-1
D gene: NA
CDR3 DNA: TGTGCCAGCAGCAAACCCAGGCTCTATAATTCGCCCCTCCACTTT
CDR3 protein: CASSKPRLYNSPLHF

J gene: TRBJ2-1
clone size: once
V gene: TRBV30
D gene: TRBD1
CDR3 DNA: TGTGCCTGGAGCCCAGGGGGCGATGAGCAGTTCTTC
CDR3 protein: CAWSPGGDEQFF

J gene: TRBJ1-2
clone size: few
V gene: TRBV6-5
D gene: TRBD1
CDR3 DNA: TGTGCCAGCAGTATTAGACAGGGGGGGAACTATGGCTACACCTTC
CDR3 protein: CASSIRQGGNYGYTF

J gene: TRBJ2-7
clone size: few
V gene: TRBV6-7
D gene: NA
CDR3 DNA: TGTGCCATCGCGGGGCGGAGGGCCTACGAGCAGTACTTC
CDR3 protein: CAIAGRRAYEQYF

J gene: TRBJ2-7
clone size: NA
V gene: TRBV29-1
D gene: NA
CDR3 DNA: TGCAGCGTTTCAGGATGGGGCCGGACACAATTAATCTTC
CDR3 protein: CSVSGWGRTQLIF

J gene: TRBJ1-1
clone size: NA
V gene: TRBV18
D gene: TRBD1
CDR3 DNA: TGTGCCAGCTCACTAAAGACAGGGGGCCGGGCTGAAGCTTTCTTT
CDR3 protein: CASSLKTGGRAEAFF

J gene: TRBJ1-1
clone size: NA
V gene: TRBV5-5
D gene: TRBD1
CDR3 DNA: TGTGCCAGCAGCTTTGTCGCCCGACAGGGTAACACTGAAGCTTTCTTT
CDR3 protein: CASSFVARQGNTEAFF

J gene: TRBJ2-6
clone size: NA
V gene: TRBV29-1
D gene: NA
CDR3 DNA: TGCAGCGTTAAGGGGACTGGGGCCAACGTCCTGACTTTC
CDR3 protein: CSVKGTGANVLTF